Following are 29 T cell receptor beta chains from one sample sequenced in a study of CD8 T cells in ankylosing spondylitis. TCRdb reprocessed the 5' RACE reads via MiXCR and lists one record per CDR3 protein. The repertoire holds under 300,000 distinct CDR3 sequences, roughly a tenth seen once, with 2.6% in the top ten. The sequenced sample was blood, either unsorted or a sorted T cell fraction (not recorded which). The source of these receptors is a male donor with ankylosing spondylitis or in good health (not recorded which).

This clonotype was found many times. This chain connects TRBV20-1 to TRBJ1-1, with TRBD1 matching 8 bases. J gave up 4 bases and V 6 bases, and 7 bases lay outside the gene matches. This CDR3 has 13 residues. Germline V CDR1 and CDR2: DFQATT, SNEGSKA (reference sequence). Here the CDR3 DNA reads TGCAGTGCCTCAGGACAGGGCGGCACTGAAGCTTTCTTT. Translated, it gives CSASGQGGTEAFF.

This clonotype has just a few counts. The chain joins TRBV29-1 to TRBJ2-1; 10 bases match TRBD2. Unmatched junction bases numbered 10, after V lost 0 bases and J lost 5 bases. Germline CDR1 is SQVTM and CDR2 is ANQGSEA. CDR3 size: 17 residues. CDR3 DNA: TGCAGCGTTGAAGACCCCGCCAGCGGGAGGGTCGACAATGAGCAGTTCTTC. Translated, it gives CSVEDPASGRVDNEQFF.

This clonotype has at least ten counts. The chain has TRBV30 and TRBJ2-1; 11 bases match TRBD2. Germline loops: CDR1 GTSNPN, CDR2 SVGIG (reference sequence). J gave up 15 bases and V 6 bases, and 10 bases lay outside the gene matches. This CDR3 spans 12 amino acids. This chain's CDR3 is CACGTSGPSRFF. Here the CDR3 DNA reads TGTGCCTGCGGGACTAGCGGCCCGTCGAGGTTCTTC.

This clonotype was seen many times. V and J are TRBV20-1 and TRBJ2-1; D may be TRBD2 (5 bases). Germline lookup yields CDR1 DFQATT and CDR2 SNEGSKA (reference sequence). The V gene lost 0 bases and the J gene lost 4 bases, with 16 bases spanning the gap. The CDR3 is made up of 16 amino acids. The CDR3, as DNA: TGCAGTGCTAGAGATCGGGGAGCGGCCGAGTACAATGAGCAGTTCTTC. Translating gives CSARDRGAAEYNEQFF.

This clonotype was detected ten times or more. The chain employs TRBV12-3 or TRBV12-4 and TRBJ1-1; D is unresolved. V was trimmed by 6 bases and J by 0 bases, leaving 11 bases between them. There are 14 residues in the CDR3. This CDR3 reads CASRADGVNTEAFF. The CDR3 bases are TGTGCCAGCAGGGCGGACGGGGTGAACACTGAAGCTTTCTTT.

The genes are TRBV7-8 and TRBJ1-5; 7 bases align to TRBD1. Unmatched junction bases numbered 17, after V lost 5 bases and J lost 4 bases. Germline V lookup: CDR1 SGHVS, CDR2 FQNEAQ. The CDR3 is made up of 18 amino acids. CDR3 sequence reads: CASSPRRPGGRRNQPQHF. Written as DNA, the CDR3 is TGTGCCAGCAGCCCCAGGAGGCCAGGGGGAAGAAGAAATCAGCCCCAGCATTTT. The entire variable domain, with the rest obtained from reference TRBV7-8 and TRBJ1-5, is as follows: GAGVSQSPRYKVAKRGQDVALRCDPISGHVSLFWYQQALGQGPEFLTYFQNEAQLDKSGLPSDRFFAERPEGSVSTLKIQRTQQEDSAVYLCASSPRRPGGRRNQPQHFGDGTRLSIL.

As DNA, the CDR3 is TGTGCCAGCAGCTTAGCTAGCGGGGGGACTAATGAGCAGTTCTTC. Residues: CASSLASGGTNEQFF. V is TRBV7-6 and J is TRBJ2-1, with TRBD2 matching over 10 bases. From germline, CDR1 is SGHVS and CDR2 FNYEAQ. The CDR3 covers 15 residues. V was pared by 0 bases and J by 7 bases, with 3 bases of the junction left unmatched. Filled out from reference TRBV7-6 and TRBJ2-1, the complete variable domain reads GAGVSQSPRYKVTKRGQDVALRCDPISGHVSLYWYRQALGQGPEFLTYFNYEAQQDKSGLPNDRFSAERPEGSISTLTIQRTEQRDSAMYRCASSLASGGTNEQFFGPGTRLTVL.

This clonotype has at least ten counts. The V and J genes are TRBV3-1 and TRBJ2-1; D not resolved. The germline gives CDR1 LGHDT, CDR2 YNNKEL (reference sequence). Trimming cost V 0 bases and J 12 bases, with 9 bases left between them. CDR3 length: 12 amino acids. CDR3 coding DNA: TGTGCCAGCAGCCAAGATCCCGGGTGGCAGTTCTTC. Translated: CASSQDPGWQFF.

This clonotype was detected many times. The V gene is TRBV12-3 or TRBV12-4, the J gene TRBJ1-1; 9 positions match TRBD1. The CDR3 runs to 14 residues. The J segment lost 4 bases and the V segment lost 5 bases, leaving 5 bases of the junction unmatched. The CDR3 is CASSTTGGVTEAFF. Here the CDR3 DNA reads TGTGCCAGCAGTACGACAGGGGGGGTCACTGAAGCTTTCTTT.

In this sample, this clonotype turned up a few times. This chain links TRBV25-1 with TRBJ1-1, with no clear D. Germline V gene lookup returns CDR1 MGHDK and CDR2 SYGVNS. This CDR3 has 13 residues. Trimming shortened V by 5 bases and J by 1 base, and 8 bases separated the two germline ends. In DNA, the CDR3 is TGTGCCAGCAGTTGGGCGGGGAACACTGAAGCTTTCTTT. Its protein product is CASSWAGNTEAFF.

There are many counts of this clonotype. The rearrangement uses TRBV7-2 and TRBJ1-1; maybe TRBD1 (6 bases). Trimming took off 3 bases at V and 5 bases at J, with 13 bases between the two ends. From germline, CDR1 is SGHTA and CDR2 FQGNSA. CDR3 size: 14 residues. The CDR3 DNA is TGTGCCAGCAGCTTTGGGACACCCGGGACTGAAGCTTTCTTT. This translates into CASSFGTPGTEAFF. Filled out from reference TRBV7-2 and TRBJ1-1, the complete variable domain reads GAGVSQSPSNKVTEKGKDVELRCDPISGHTALYWYRQSLGQGLEFLIYFQGNSAPDKSGLPSDRFSAERTGGSVSTLTIQRTQQEDSAVYLCASSFGTPGTEAFFGQGTRLTVV.

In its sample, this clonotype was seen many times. CDR3 sequence: CASSARTGESNTGELFF. CDR3 DNA sequence: TGTGCCAGCAGCGCCCGGACAGGGGAAAGCAACACCGGGGAGCTGTTTTTT. The chain carries TRBV9 and TRBJ2-2; 9 positions agree with TRBD1. The germline CDR1 and CDR2 sequences are SGDLS and YYNGEE. The CDR3 runs to 17 residues. J lost 2 bases, V lost 3 bases, and 8 bases had no gene match.

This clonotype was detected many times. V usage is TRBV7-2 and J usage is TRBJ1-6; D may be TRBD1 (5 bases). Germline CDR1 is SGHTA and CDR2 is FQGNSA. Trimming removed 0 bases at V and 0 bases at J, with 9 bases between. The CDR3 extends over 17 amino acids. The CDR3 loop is CASSLALDSSYNSPLHF. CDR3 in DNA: TGTGCCAGCAGCTTAGCGCTAGACAGCTCCTATAATTCACCCCTCCACTTT.

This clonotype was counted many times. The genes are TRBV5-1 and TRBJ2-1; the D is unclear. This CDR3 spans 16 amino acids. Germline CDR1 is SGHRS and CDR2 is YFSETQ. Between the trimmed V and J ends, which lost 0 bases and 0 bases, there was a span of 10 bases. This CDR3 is CASSLAPGFSYNEQFF. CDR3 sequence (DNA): TGCGCCAGCAGCTTGGCCCCCGGGTTCTCCTACAATGAGCAGTTCTTC.

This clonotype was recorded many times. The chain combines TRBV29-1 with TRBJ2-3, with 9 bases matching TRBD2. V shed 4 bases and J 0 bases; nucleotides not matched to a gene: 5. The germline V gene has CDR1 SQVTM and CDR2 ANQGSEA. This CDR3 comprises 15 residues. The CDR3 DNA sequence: TGCAGCGTTGTCTCTGCGGGGGGGAGCACAGATACGCAGTATTTT. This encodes CSVVSAGGSTDTQYF.

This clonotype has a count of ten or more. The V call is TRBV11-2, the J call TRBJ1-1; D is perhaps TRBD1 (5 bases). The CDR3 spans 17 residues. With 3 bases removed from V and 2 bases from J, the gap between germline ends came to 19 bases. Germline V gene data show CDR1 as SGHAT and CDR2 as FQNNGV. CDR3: CASSFPLVGRGNTEAFF. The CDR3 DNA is TGTGCCAGCAGCTTCCCCCTAGTAGGACGGGGCAACACTGAAGCTTTCTTT.

The CDR3 is CASRGWGTDTQYF. The CDR3 DNA follows: TGTGCCAGCAGGGGTTGGGGCACAGATACGCAGTATTTT. This rearrangement joins TRBV5-6 to TRBJ2-3; no reliable D call. Between the trimmed V and J ends, which lost 5 bases and 1 base, there was a span of 8 bases. CDR3 length: 13 residues. The germline CDR1 and CDR2 sequences are SGHDT and YYEEEE.

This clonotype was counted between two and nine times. The CDR3 nucleotides read TGTGCCAGCAGCCCAGGGCCACTCTGGAATTCACCCCTCCACTTT. Amino acid sequence: CASSPGPLWNSPLHF. The chain links TRBV4-2 to TRBJ1-6; D possibly corresponds to TRBD1 (5 bases). Germline V gene data show CDR1 as LGHNA and CDR2 as YNFKEQ. CDR3 length equals 15 residues. The V gene lost 4 bases and the J gene lost 7 bases, with 14 bases spanning the gap.

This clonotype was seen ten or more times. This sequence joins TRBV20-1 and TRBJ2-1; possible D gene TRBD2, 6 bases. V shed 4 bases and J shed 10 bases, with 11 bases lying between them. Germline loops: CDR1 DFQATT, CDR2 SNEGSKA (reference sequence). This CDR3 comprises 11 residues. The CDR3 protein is CSAKQDYEQFF. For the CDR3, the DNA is TGCAGTGCTAAACAGGACTACGAGCAGTTCTTC.

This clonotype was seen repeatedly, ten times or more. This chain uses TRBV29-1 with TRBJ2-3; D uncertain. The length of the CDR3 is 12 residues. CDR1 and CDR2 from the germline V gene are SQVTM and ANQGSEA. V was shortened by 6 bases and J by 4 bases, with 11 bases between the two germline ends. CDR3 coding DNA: TGCAGCGTGGGCGATCTTTCAGATACGCAGTATTTT. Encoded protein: CSVGDLSDTQYF.

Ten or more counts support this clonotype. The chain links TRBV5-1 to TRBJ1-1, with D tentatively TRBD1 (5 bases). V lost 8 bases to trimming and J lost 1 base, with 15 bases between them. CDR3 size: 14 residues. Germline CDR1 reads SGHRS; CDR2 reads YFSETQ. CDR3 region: CASRVVTANTEAFF. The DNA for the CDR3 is TGCGCCAGTCGCGTTGTGACAGCGAACACTGAAGCTTTCTTT.

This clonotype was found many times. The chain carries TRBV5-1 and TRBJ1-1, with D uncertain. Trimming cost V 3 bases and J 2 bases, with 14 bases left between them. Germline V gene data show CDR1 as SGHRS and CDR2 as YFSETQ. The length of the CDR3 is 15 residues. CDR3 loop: CASSSSQVANTEAFF. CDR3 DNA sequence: TGCGCCAGCAGCTCAAGCCAGGTCGCTAACACTGAAGCTTTCTTT. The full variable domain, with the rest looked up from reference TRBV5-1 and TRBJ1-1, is KAGVTQTPRYLIKTRGQQVTLSCSPISGHRSVSWYQQTPGQGLQFLFEYFSETQRNKGNFPGRFSGRQFSNSRSEMNVSTLELGDSALYLCASSSSQVANTEAFFGQGTRLTVV.

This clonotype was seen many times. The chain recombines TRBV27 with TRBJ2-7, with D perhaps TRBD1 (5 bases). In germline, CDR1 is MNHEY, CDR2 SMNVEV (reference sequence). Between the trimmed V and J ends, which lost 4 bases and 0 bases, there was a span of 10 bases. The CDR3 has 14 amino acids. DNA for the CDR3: TGTGCCAGCAGTTCCACAGGAATCTCCTACGAGCAGTACTTC. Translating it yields CASSSTGISYEQYF.

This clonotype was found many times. Here the CDR3 reads CASSEGGTGISPLHF. The CDR3 coding sequence is TGTGCCAGCAGTGAAGGCGGGACAGGGATATCACCCCTCCACTTT. This sequence joins TRBV6-1 and TRBJ1-6; 9 bases map to TRBD1. V shed 1 base, J shed 10 bases, and the junction held 5 bases outside the gene matches. This CDR3 comprises 15 residues. Germline values: CDR1 MNHNS, CDR2 SASEGT.

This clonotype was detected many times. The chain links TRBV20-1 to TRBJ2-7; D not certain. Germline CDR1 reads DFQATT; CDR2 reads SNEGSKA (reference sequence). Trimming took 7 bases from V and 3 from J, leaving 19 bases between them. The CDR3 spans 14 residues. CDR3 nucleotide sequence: TGCAGTGTCCACCAACGGGCGGCAGGCTACGAGCAGTACTTC. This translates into CSVHQRAAGYEQYF.

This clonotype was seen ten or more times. The CDR3 spells CASTPGLAGRDTQYF. The DNA of the CDR3 is TGCGCCAGCACCCCGGGACTAGCGGGGAGAGATACGCAGTATTTT. The J gene is TRBJ2-3, the V gene TRBV4-1, with TRBD2 matching 13 bases. CDR1 and CDR2 from the germline V gene are MGHRA and YSYEKL. Trimming took 7 bases from V and 5 from J; bases not matched to a gene: 6. The CDR3 sequence is 15 residues long.

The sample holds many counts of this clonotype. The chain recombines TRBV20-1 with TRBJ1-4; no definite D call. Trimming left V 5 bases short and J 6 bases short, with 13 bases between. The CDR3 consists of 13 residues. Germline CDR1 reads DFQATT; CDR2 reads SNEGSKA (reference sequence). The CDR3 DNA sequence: TGCAGTGCTCCGGACGGCGGGGATGAAAAACTGTTTTTT. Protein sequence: CSAPDGGDEKLFF.

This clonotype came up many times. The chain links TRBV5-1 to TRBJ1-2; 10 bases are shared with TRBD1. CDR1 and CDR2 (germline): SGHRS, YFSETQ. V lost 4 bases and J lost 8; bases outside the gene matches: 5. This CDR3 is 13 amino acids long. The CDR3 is CASSPATGGGYTF. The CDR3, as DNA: TGCGCCAGCAGCCCCGCGACAGGGGGCGGCTACACCTTC.

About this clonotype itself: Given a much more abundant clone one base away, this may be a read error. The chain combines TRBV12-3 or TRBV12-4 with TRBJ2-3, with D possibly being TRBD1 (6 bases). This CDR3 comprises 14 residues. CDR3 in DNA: TGTACCAGCAGTTGGACAGATAGCACAGATACGCAGTATTTT. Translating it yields CTSSWTDSTDTQYF.